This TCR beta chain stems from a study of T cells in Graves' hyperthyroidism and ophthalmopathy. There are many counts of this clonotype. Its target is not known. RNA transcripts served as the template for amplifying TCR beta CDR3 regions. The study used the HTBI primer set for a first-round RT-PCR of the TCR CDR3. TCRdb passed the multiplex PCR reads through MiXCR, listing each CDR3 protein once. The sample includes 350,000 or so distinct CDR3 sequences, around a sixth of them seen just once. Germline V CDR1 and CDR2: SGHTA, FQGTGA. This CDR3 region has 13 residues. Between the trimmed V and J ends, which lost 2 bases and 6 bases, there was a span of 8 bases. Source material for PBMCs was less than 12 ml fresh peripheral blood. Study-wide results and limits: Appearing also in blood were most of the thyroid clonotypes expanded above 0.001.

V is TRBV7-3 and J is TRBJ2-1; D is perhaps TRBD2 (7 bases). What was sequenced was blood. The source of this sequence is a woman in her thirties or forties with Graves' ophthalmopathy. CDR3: CASSLGGANEQFF. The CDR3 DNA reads TGTGCCAGCAGCTTAGGGGGGGCCAATGAGCAGTTCTTC.